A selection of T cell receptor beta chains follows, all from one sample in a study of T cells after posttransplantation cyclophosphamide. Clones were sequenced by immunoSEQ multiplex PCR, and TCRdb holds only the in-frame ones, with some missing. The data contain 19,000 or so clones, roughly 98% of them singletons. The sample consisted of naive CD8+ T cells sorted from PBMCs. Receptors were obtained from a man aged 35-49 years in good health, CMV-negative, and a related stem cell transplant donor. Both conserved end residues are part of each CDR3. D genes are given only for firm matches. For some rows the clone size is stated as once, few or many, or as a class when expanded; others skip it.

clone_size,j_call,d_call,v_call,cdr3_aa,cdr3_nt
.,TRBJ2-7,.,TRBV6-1,CATLSYEQYF,TGTGCTACTCTATCCTACGAGCAGTACTTC
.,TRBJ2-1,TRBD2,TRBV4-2,CASSQRLAGGLRNEQFF,TGTGCCAGCAGCCAGCGACTAGCGGGAGGGCTCAGAAATGAGCAGTTCTTC
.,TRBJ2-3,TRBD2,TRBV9,CASSVGLAGDPTRDTQYF,TGTGCCAGCAGCGTAGGACTAGCGGGAGACCCCACCCGGGATACGCAGTATTTT
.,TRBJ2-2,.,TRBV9,CASSPQGMGQMGTGELFF,TGTGCCAGCAGCCCTCAGGGGATGGGGCAGATGGGCACCGGGGAGCTGTTTTTT
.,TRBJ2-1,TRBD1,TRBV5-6,CASSPRPGTVYNEQFF,TGTGCCAGCAGCCCCCGGCCGGGGACAGTCTACAATGAGCAGTTCTTC
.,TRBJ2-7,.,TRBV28,CASSSSTSGRLSYEQYF,TGTGCCAGCAGTTCCTCAACCAGCGGGCGACTCTCCTACGAGCAGTACTTC
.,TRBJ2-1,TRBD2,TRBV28,CASSLTSSGTTSYNEQFF,TGTGCCAGCAGTTTGACCTCTAGCGGAACCACCTCCTACAATGAGCAGTTCTTC
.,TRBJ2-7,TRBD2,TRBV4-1,CASSQEQREGYEQYF,TGCGCCAGCAGCCAAGAGCAGCGGGAGGGTTACGAGCAGTACTTC
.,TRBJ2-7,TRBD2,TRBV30,CAFTLGLGGEQYF,TGTGCCTTTACGTTGGGACTAGGGGGCGAGCAGTACTTC
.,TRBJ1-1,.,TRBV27,CASSLSRGWNTEAFF,TGTGCCAGCAGTTTATCTAGGGGATGGAACACTGAAGCTTTCTTT
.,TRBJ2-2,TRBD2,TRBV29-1,CSGSGANTGELFF,TGCAGCGGGAGCGGGGCGAACACCGGGGAGCTGTTTTTT
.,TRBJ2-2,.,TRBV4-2,CASSPLQGPNTGELFF,TGTGCCAGCAGCCCCCTACAGGGACCTAACACCGGGGAGCTGTTTTTT
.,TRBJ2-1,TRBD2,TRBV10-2,CASSEDLRERDNEQFF,TGCGCCAGCAGTGAGGACTTGCGGGAGAGGGACAATGAGCAGTTCTTC
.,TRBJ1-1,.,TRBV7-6,CASSSKSGGNTEAFF,TGTGCCAGCAGCTCCAAATCAGGAGGAAACACTGAAGCTTTCTTT
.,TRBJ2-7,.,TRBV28,CASSLFGGLASYEQYF,TGTGCCAGCAGTTTATTTGGGGGCTTGGCCTCCTACGAGCAGTACTTC
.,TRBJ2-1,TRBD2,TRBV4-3,CASSHGASGSTDEQFF,TGCGCCAGCAGCCATGGGGCCAGCGGGAGTACGGATGAGCAGTTCTTC
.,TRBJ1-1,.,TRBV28,CASSLYSRGMNTEAFF,TGTGCCAGCAGTTTATACAGCAGGGGTATGAACACTGAAGCTTTCTTT
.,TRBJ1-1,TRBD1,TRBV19,CASSPRTGWVTEAFF,TGTGCCAGTAGTCCGCGGACAGGGTGGGTCACTGAAGCTTTCTTT
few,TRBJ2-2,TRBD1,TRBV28,CASRADRANTGELFF,TGTGCCAGCAGAGCGGACAGGGCGAACACCGGGGAGCTGTTTTTT
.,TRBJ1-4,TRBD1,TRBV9,CASSVSGTGSLGDEKLFF,TGTGCCAGCAGCGTCTCCGGGACAGGGTCTTTAGGGGATGAAAAACTGTTTTTT
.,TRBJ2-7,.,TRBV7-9,CASSRERQGMYEQYF,TGTGCCAGCAGCAGAGAGAGGCAGGGTATGTACGAGCAGTACTTC
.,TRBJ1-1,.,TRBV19,CASSGEGRYVTEAFF,TGTGCCAGTAGTGGAGAGGGCAGATACGTTACTGAAGCTTTCTTT
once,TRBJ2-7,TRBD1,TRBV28,CASKLGDRVTYEQYF,TGTGCCAGCAAACTCGGTGACAGGGTCACCTACGAGCAGTACTTC
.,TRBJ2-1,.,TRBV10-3,CAISESKQGGNEQFF,TGTGCCATCAGTGAGTCGAAACAGGGTGGAAATGAGCAGTTCTTC
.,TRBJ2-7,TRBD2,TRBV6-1,CASSDPGLAANSYEQYF,TGTGCCAGCAGTGACCCGGGACTAGCGGCCAACTCCTACGAGCAGTACTTC
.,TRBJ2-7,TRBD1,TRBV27,CASSSQGAGTYEQYF,TGTGCCAGCAGTTCCCAGGGGGCTGGAACCTACGAGCAGTACTTC
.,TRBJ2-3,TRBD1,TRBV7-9,CASSLRDRDTDTQYF,TGTGCCAGCAGCTTACGGGACAGGGACACAGATACGCAGTATTTT
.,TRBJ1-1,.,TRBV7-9,CASSYGVFAFF,TGTGCCAGCAGCTACGGGGTATTTGCTTTCTTT
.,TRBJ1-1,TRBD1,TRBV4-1,CASSQGQGNTEAFF,TGCGCCAGCAGCCAAGGACAGGGGAACACTGAAGCTTTCTTT
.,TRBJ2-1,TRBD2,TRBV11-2,CASRPTSGSSYNEQFF,TGTGCCAGCAGACCCACTAGCGGGAGCTCCTACAATGAGCAGTTCTTC
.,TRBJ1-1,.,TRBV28,CASSLVGGDTEAFF,TGTGCCAGCAGTTTGGTGGGAGGGGACACTGAAGCTTTCTTT
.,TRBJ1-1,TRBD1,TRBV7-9,CASSYGTGKSAFF,TGTGCCAGCAGCTACGGGACAGGGAAGTCAGCTTTCTTT
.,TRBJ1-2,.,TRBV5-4,CASSLDGNGYTF,TGTGCCAGCAGCTTGGACGGGAATGGCTACACCTTC
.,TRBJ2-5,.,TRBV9,CASSATTGTETQYF,TGTGCCAGCAGCGCCACAACAGGGACCGAGACCCAGTACTTC
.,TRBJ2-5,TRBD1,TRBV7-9,CASSLWDGTAPETQYF,TGTGCCAGCAGCTTGTGGGACGGGACAGCACCAGAGACCCAGTACTTC
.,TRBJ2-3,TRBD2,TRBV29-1,CSVASGSPDTQYF,TGCAGCGTTGCCAGCGGGAGCCCAGATACGCAGTATTTT
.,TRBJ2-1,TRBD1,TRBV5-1,CASSGGTGAYNEQFF,TGCGCCAGCAGCGGCGGGACAGGGGCCTACAATGAGCAGTTCTTC
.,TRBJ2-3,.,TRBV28,CASSSWSGTDTQYF,TGTGCCAGCAGCTCATGGAGTGGCACAGATACGCAGTATTTT
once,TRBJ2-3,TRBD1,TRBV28,CASSLDRGTDTQYF,TGTGCCAGCAGTTTGGACAGGGGGACAGATACGCAGTATTTT
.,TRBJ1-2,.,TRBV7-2,CASSGGSGQGYTF,TGTGCCAGCAGCGGTGGGTCAGGGCAGGGCTACACCTTC
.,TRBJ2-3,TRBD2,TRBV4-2,CASSARTSGRRGGTDTQYF,TGTGCCAGCAGCGCTCGGACTAGCGGGAGGCGGGGGGGCACAGATACGCAGTATTTT
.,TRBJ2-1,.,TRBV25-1,CASSEFFRGRRPDEQFF,TGTGCCAGCAGTGAGTTTTTCAGGGGAAGGCGGCCCGATGAGCAGTTCTTC
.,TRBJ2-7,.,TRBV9,CASSVSTGYEQYF,TGTGCCAGCAGCGTATCCACAGGGTACGAGCAGTACTTC
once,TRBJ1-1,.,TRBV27,CASNPAGNPEAFF,TGTGCCAGCAACCCGGCCGGGAACCCTGAAGCTTTCTTT